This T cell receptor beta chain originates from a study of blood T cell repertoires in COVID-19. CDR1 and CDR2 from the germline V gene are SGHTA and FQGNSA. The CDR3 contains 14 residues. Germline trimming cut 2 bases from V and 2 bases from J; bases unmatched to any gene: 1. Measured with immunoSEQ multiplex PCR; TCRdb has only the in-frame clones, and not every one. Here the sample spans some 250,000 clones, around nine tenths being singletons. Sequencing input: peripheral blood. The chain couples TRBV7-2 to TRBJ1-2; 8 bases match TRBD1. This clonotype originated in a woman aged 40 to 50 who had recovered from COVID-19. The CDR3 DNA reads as TGTGCCAGCAGCTTAAGGACAGGGAACTATGGCTACACCTTC. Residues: CASSLRTGNYGYTF.